The TCR beta chain under discussion was sequenced for a study of blood T cell repertoires in COVID-19. The overall study: Some COVID-19 samples were acute and others convalescent; all came from the United States, Italy and Spain. In each case, the material was cDNA or gDNA derived from T cells, B-cell-depleted T cells, or PBMCs.

V gave up 4 bases and J gave up 10 bases, with 10 bases separating them. Looked up from germline, CDR1 is SNHLY and CDR2 is FYNNEI. The CDR3 length is 11 residues. Profiling relied on immunoSEQ multiplex PCR, and the TCRdb table lists in-frame clones only, not all of them. The sample contains 120,000 or so clones, approximately 83% of which appear only once. This TCR was sampled from a woman aged 80 or over with acute or convalescent COVID-19. The sample taken for sequencing was peripheral blood. This sequence joins TRBV2 and TRBJ1-1; D perhaps matches TRBD1 (5 bases). The CDR3 nucleotides read TGTGCCAGCAGTGTGGGTAGGGGAGCTTTCTTT. Translated, it gives CASSVGRGAFF.